This is a list of T cell receptor beta chains from one sample in a study of blood T cell repertoires in COVID-19. Assay: immunoSEQ multiplex PCR; the TCRdb copy retains only in-frame clones and omits some. The table has roughly 99,000 clones, 70% to 90% seen once. Input material: peripheral blood. The origin of the receptors is a man in his forties or fifties with COVID-19, enrolled during active disease. Each CDR3 is given with its conserved first and last residue. A D gene is named only where the DNA matches it firmly. The size entry is marked missing in some rows and otherwise reads once, few, many or a size class.

clone_size | j_call | v_call | d_call | cdr3_nt | cdr3_aa
NA | TRBJ1-2 | TRBV5-1 | TRBD1 | TGCGCCAGCAGCACCTCCGGGACAGGAGACTATGGCTACACCTTC | CASSTSGTGDYGYTF
NA | TRBJ1-1 | TRBV3-1/TRBV3-2 | NA | TGTGCCAGCAGCCAAAATAGATACACTGAAGCTTTCTTT | CASSQNRYTEAFF
NA | TRBJ2-7 | TRBV11-2 | TRBD1 | TGTGCCAGCAGCCCTAGCGGCAGGGGACAGGGGGTCCCCTACGAGCAGTACTTC | CASSPSGRGQGVPYEQYF
NA | TRBJ1-6 | TRBV30 | TRBD1 | TGTGCCTGGAGTGTAGACAGGGGCAATTCACCCCTCCACTTT | CAWSVDRGNSPLHF
NA | TRBJ2-7 | TRBV6-5 | TRBD1 | TGTGCCAGCAGTTCCGTCGCAGGGGGCCACGAGCAGTACTTC | CASSSVAGGHEQYF
few | TRBJ2-3 | TRBV5-1 | TRBD2 | TGCGCCAGCAGCTGGGGTACTAGCGGGGGGATCGGAGATACGCAGTATTTT | CASSWGTSGGIGDTQYF
NA | TRBJ1-2 | TRBV3-1/TRBV3-2 | TRBD1 | TGTGCCAGCAGCCAATCCGACTTCAGGGGGTTCTATAACTATGGCTACACCTTC | CASSQSDFRGFYNYGYTF
NA | TRBJ1-1 | TRBV21-1 | NA | TGTGCCAGCAGCAAATACGGTGGTAGGGGAATCTTCGGCGCTTTCTTT | CASSKYGGRGIFGAFF
NA | TRBJ1-3 | TRBV3-1/TRBV3-2 | TRBD1 | TGTGCCAGCAGATCCCGGGACAGGGCTCAGTCCCGCTCTGGAAACACCATATATTTT | CASRSRDRAQSRSGNTIYF
NA | TRBJ2-7 | TRBV3-1/TRBV3-2 | TRBD2 | TGTGCCAGCAGCCTCAGCGGGGGGGGATACGAGCAGTACTTC | CASSLSGGGYEQYF
NA | TRBJ1-5 | TRBV27 | TRBD1 | TGTGCCAGCAGGGGGACAGGTCTCAATCAGCCCCAGCATTTT | CASRGTGLNQPQHF
NA | TRBJ2-2 | TRBV5-1 | TRBD2 | TGCGCCAGCAGCTTGGTTAGCGGGGGGGCCGCCGGGGAGCTGTTTTTT | CASSLVSGGAAGELFF
NA | TRBJ2-1 | TRBV6-2/TRBV6-3 | NA | TGTGCCAGCAGTCATAGTGTCTCCTACAATGAGCAGTTCTTC | CASSHSVSYNEQFF
NA | TRBJ2-3 | TRBV7-2 | TRBD2 | TGTGCCAGCAGGTCTAGCGGGGGGGCAGATACGCAGTATTTT | CASRSSGGADTQYF
NA | TRBJ1-1 | TRBV20-1 | TRBD1 | TGCAGTGCTAGTGTCAGGGGGCTTCCTCGCAACACTGAAGCTTTCTTT | CSASVRGLPRNTEAFF
NA | TRBJ2-2 | TRBV6-2/TRBV6-3 | TRBD2 | TGTGCCAGCAGTCTAGGACTAGCGCGGACCGGGGAGCTGTTTTTT | CASSLGLARTGELFF